The T cell receptor (beta chain) under discussion was sequenced for a study of blood T cell repertoires in COVID-19. TCRdb's table, derived via immunoSEQ multiplex PCR, lists solely in-frame clones and lacks some. The sample includes nearly 200,000 clones, approximately 84% seen only once; the top ten take 4.5% to 5.5%. This CDR3 region has 12 residues. Per the germline V gene, CDR1 is SGHAT and CDR2 is FQNNGV. V was clipped by 1 base and J by 7 bases, with 4 bases between them. The material sequenced was peripheral blood. The receptor was isolated from a woman aged 70 to 79 with active or convalescent COVID-19. The V gene is TRBV11-2, the J gene TRBJ2-2; D gene unclear. The CDR3 DNA is TGTGCCAGCAGCTTAGCGGGCGGGGAGCTGTTTTTT. Its protein is CASSLAGGELFF.